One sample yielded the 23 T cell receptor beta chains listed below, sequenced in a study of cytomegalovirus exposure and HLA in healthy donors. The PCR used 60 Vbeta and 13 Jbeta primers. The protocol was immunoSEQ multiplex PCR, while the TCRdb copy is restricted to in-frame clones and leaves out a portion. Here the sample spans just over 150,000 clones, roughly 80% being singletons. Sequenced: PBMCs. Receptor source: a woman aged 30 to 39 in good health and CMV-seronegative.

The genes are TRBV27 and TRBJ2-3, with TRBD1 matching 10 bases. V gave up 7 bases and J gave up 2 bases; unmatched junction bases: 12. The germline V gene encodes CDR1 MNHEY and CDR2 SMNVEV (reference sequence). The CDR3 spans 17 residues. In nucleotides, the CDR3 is TGTGCCAGCACTCCGCTGGGACAGGGGAAAACCACAGATACGCAGTATTTT. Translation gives CASTPLGQGKTTDTQYF.

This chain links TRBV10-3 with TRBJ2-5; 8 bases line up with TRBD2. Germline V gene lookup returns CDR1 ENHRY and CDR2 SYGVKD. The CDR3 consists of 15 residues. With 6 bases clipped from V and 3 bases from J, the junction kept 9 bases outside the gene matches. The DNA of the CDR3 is TGTGCCATCAGGGCGGTCGGGGGGGCTAAAGAGACCCAGTACTTC. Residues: CAIRAVGGAKETQYF.

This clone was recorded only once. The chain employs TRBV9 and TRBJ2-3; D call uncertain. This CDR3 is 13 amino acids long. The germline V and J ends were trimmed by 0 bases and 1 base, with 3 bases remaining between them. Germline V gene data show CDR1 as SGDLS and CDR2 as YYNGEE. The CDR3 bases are TGTGCCAGCAGCGTAGGAGGCACAGATACGCAGTATTTT. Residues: CASSVGGTDTQYF.

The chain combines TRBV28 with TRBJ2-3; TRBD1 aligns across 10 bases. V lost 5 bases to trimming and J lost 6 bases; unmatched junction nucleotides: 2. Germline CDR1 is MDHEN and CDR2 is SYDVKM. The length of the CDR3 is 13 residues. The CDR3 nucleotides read TGTGCCAGCAGTCGACAGGGGGCGGATACGCAGTATTTT. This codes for CASSRQGADTQYF.

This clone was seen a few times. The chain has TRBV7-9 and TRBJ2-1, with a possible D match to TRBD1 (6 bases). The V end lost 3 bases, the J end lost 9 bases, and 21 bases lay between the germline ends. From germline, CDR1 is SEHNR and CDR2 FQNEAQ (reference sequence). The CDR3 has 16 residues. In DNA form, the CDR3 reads TGTGCCAGCAGCTTCCGGTCAGACAGGAATCAAGGTGAGCAGTTCTTC. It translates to CASSFRSDRNQGEQFF.

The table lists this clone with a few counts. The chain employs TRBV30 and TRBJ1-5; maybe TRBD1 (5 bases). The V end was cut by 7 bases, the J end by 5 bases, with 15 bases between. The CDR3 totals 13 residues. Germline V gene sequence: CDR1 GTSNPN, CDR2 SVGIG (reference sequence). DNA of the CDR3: TGTGCCTTGGGGAGGGGAGGAGATCAGCCCCAGCATTTT. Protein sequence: CALGRGGDQPQHF.

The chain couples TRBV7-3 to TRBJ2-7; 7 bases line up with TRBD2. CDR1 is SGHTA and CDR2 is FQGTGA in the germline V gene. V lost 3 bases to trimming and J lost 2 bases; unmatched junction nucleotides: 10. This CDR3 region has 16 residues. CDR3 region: CASSLGPKAGTYEQYF. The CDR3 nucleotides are TGTGCCAGCAGCTTGGGTCCTAAAGCGGGGACCTACGAGCAGTACTTC.

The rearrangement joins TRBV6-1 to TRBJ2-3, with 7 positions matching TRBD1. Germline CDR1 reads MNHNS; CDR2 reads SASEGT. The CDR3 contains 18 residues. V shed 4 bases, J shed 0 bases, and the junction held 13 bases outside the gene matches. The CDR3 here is CASSAHLKGQRSTDTQYF. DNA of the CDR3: TGTGCCAGCAGTGCCCACTTAAAGGGACAGAGAAGCACAGATACGCAGTATTTT.

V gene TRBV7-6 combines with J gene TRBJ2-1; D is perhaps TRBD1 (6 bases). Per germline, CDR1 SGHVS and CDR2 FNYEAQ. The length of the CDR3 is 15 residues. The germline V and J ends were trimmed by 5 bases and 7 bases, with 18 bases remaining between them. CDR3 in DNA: TGTGCCAGCAGCCGCTGGACAGACCTACCGAATGAGCAGTTCTTC. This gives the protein CASSRWTDLPNEQFF.

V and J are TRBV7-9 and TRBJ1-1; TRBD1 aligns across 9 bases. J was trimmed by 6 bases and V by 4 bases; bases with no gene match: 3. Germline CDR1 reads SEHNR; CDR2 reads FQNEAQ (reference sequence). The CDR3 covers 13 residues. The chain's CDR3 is CASSWTGVSEAFF. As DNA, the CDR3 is TGTGCCAGCAGCTGGACAGGGGTCTCTGAAGCTTTCTTT.

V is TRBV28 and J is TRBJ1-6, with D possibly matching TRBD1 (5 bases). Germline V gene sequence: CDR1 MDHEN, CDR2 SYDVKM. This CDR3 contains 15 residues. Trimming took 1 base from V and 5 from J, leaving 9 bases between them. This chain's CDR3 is CASSLFWGDNSPLHF. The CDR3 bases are TGTGCCAGCAGTTTATTCTGGGGGGATAATTCACCCCTCCACTTT.

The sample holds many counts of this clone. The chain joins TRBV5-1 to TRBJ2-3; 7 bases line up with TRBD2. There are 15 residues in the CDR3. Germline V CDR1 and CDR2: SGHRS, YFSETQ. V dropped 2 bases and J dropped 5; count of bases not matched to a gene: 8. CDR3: CASSFRGVEGDTQYF. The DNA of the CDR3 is TGCGCCAGCAGCTTCCGGGGGGTCGAGGGAGATACGCAGTATTTT.

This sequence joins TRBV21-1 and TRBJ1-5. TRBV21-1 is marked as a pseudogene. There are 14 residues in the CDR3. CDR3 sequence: CASSNGTILTGQHF. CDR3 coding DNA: TGTGCCAGCAGCAATGGAACAATTCTTACGGGCCAGCATTTT.

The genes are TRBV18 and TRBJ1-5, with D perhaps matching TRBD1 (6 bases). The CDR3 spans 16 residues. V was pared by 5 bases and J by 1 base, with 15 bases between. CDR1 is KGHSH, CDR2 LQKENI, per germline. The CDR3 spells CASSSDSPGSNQPQHF. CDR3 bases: TGTGCCAGCTCATCGGACAGTCCCGGGAGCAATCAGCCCCAGCATTTT.

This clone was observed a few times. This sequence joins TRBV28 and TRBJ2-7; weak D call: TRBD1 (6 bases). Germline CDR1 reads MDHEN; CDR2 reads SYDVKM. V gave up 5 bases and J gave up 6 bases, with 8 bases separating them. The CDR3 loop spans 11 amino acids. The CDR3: CASSTGSEQYF. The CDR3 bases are TGTGCCAGCAGTACAGGGTCCGAGCAGTACTTC.

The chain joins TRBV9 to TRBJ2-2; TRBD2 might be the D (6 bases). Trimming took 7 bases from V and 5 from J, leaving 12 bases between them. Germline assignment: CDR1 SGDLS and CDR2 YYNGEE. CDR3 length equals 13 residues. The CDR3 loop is CASGGLRTGELFF. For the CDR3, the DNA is TGTGCCAGCGGGGGGTTACGGACCGGGGAGCTGTTTTTT.

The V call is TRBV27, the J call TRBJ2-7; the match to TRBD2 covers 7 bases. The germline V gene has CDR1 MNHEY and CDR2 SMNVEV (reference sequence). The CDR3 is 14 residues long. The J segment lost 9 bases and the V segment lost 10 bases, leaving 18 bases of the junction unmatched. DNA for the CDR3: TGTGCCACGTGCCGGAATGGGGGGGACTCGGTGCAGTACTTC. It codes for CATCRNGGDSVQYF.

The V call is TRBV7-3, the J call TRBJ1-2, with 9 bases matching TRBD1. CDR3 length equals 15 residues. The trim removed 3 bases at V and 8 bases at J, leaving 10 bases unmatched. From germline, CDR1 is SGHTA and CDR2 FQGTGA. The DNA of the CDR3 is TGTGCCAGCAGCTTGCACGGCCGGGACAGGGAGGGCTACACCTTC. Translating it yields CASSLHGRDREGYTF.

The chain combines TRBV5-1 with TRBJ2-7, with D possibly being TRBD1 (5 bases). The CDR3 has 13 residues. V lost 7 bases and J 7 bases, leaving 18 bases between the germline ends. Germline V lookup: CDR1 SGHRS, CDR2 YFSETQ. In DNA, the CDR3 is TGCGCCAGCGGGGCCGAGGTTCCGAGTGAGCAGTACTTC. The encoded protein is CASGAEVPSEQYF.

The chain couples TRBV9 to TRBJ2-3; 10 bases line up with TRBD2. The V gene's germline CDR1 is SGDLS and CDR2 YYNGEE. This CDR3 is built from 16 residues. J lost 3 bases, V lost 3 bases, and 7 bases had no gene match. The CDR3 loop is CASSASGGAPTDTQYF. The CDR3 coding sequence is TGTGCCAGCAGCGCAAGCGGGGGGGCCCCGACAGATACGCAGTATTTT.

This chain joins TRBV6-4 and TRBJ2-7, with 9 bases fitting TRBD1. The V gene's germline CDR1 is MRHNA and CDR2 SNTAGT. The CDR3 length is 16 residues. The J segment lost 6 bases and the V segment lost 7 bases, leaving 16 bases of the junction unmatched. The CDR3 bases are TGTGCCAGCAAAACTGAGGGGACAGGGATAGTGGGCGAGCAGTACTTC. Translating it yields CASKTEGTGIVGEQYF.

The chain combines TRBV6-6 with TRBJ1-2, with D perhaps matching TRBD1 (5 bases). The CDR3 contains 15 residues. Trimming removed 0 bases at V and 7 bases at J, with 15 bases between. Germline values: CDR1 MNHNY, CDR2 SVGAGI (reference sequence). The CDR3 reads CASSYSNRRVFGYTF. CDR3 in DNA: TGTGCCAGCAGTTACTCGAATCGCAGGGTGTTTGGCTACACCTTC.

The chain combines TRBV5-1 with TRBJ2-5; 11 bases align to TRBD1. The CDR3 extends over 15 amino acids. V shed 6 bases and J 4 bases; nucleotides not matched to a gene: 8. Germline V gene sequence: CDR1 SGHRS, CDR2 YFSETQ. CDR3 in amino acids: CASTEGQGVSETQYF. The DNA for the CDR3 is TGCGCCAGCACCGAGGGACAGGGGGTATCAGAGACCCAGTACTTC.